Below, one T cell receptor (beta chain) is given with its context. Its antigen is not known. A single record per CDR3 protein comes from TCRdb applying MiXCR to the RT-PCR reads. The repertoire includes 650,000 to 800,000 distinct CDR3 sequences, approximately 15% of them detected once, and less than 7% sits in the top ten. Germline-derived CDR1 and CDR2 are MDHEN and SYDVKM. This CDR3 is built from 18 residues. Trimming at V came to 5 bases and at J to 8 bases, leaving 13 bases not matched to a gene. This sample stems from a study of response to subunit inactivated influenza vaccine. General study points: Each seasonal influenza vaccination, the authors suggested, recruits few new T cells.

The sequences come from PBMCs from blood, collected less than 15 days before vaccination. The chain combines TRBV28 with TRBJ2-4; TRBD2 matches 15 bases. The origin of this receptor is a man aged 45-65 years who received an inactivated influenza vaccine. The CDR3 bases are TGTGCCAGCAGTCTTTGGACTAGCGGGAGGGCCCGGAGATACATTCAGTACTTC. Its protein is CASSLWTSGRARRYIQYF.